This entry concerns a single T cell receptor beta chain. Its antigen target is currently unknown. The sample holds no much larger clone one base away, and base qualities are not on file. Genomic DNA was isolated from the sorted cells so that the TCRbeta CDR3 region could be sequenced. The immunoSEQ Assay was used to sequence the TCRbeta CDR3 regions. TCRdb limited this immuneACCESS table to in-frame rearrangements with V and J called. A share of clones is missing; checked studies link under half to unresolved V genes, and the rest is unexplained. In this sample the table shows about 26,000 clones, approximately 90% of which occur a single time. The ten largest clones represent 19% of the sample. The trial excluded patients who had a history of autoimmune disease or were on systemic immunosuppression. In every dose cohort, peripheral blood was drawn for TCR sequencing at baseline, cycle 4 day 1, and cycle 7 day 1. Samples were obtained from an open-label, multicenter, first-in-human phase I dose-escalation trial of ivuxolimab. The trial enrolled adults with locally advanced or metastatic head and neck squamous cell, hepatocellular, melanoma or renal cell carcinoma. CD4+ and CD8+ T cells were sorted separately from peripheral blood before TCR sequencing.

For this chain, trimming is 4 bases at the V end and 3 bases at the J end, and the number of junction bases without a gene match is 7. Sequences SGDLS (CDR1) and YYNGEE (CDR2) are obtained from the germline V gene. The CDR3 holds 15 amino acids from the cysteine to the phenylalanine. Only the CDR3 portion is preserved as DNA: 45 bases, with reading frame beginning at the first base. The data stem from a study of OX40 agonist ivuxolimab in advanced cancers. Broadly, across the study: Ivuxolimab, which targeted the costimulatory receptor OX40 (CD134), was an agonistic, fully human IgG2 monoclonal antibody. Peripheral TCRbeta sequencing was intended to test whether TCR sequence diversity was altered and clonal T-cell expansion was caused by ivuxolimab. In the dose-escalation cohort, about four fifths of patients were male, and the mean age was 60 years with a range of about 23 to 79. Intravenous ivuxolimab was administered to patients every 2 weeks at six dose levels: 0.01, 0.1, 0.3, 1.5, 3 and 10 mg/kg. Patients were allowed to have had prior anti-PD-1, anti-PD-L1 or anti-CTLA-4 therapy, and 40% of the dose-escalation patients had previously received checkpoint inhibitors. The paper covers the monotherapy dose-escalation part of the phase I ivuxolimab trial, which included N = 52 patients. Among the 52 dose-escalation patients, about 19 had hepatocellular carcinoma, approximately 15 melanoma, 9 renal cell carcinoma and 9 head and neck cancer. Three dose-escalation patients achieved partial responses, one with hepatocellular carcinoma and two with cutaneous melanoma.

Overall study results and their limits: Which antigens the clonally expanded peripheral T cells were specific for was not determined. At doses from 0.1 to 3.0 mg/kg, clonal expansion was seen in both CD4+ and CD8+ blood T cells between baseline and week 6. Low levels of normalized T-cell clonal expansion were also seen in some patients who did not respond. After ivuxolimab, more expanded clones were found on average in CD8+ T cells than in CD4+ T cells. Partial responders in the 0.1-3.0 mg/kg groups had among the lowest normalized peripheral clonal expansion, especially among CD8+ T cells.

The V gene is TRBV9 and the J gene is TRBJ2-1; 7 central bases correspond to TRBD2. The sequencing used CD4+ or CD8+ T cells sorted from blood, collected in a trial of the OX40 agonist ivuxolimab. This clonotype originated in an adult with an advanced solid tumor such as melanoma, head and neck, liver or kidney cancer. DNA sequence: TGTGCCAGCAGCCCCCGGGAGGAGTTCTACAATGAGCAGTTCTTC. The encoded protein is CASSPREEFYNEQFF.